Following are 10 T cell receptor beta chains from one sample sequenced in a study of beta chain features in type 1 diabetes. The investigators reverse transcribed all of the isolated RNA, so they sequenced expressed TCRB transcripts. Clones were sequenced by immunoSEQ multiplex PCR, and TCRdb holds only the in-frame ones, with some missing. The sample lists a few hundred thousand clones; 10% to 15% were seen once. The source material was naive CD4+ T cells from blood. The receptors were sampled from a young man in good health.

This clone was seen more than once but under ten times. The J gene is TRBJ1-2, the V gene TRBV5-6; the D gene is possibly TRBD1 (5 bases). The CDR3 runs 16 residues. Germline loops: CDR1 SGHDT, CDR2 YYEEEE. Between the trimmed V and J ends, which lost 0 bases and 0 bases, there was a span of 12 bases. CDR3 nucleotides: TGTGCCAGCAGCTTGGGACCGCAGGGAACTAACTATGGCTACACCTTC. It specifies CASSLGPQGTNYGYTF.

This clone was observed a handful of times. The CDR3 DNA reads as TGCGCCAGCAGCCAAAGGGGTCCCGGACTAGCGAACCAAGAGACCCAGTACTTC. Its protein product is CASSQRGPGLANQETQYF. The chain is built from TRBV4-1 and TRBJ2-5; 9 positions match TRBD2. CDR1 is MGHRA, CDR2 YSYEKL, per germline. This CDR3 has 18 residues. The junction had 10 bases not matched to a gene; V was cut back by 2 bases and J by 0 bases.

This clone was seen only a few times. The chain recombines TRBV7-2 with TRBJ2-3; tentative D call: TRBD2 (7 bases). Germline values: CDR1 SGHTA, CDR2 FQGNSA. Trimming cost V 0 bases and J 5 bases, with 12 bases left between them. The CDR3 totals 15 residues. The CDR3 coding sequence is TGTGCCAGCAGCTTAGCGGGGGGGCAGAGAGATACGCAGTATTTT. Its translation: CASSLAGGQRDTQYF.

The chain joins TRBV7-3 to TRBJ2-1; D is unclear. In germline, CDR1 is SGHTA, CDR2 FQGTGA. The V gene lost 1 base and the J gene lost 4 bases, with 5 bases spanning the gap. The CDR3 runs to 13 residues. Here the CDR3 reads CASSLSTYNEQFF. The CDR3 DNA reads as TGTGCCAGCAGCTTAAGCACTTACAATGAGCAGTTCTTC.

This clone was seen a few times. The chain has TRBV6-5 and TRBJ1-2, with 7 bases matching TRBD1. The CDR3 extends over 14 amino acids. Germline loops: CDR1 MNHEY, CDR2 SVGAGI. The junction had 6 bases not matched to a gene; V was cut back by 6 bases and J by 2 bases. The CDR3 DNA sequence: TGTGCCAGCAGATATTCGGGACAGAACTATGGCTACACCTTC. Protein sequence: CASRYSGQNYGYTF.

The chain is built from TRBV5-1 and TRBJ2-7; tentatively, D is TRBD2 (6 bases). V was pared by 3 bases and J by 3 bases, with 13 bases between. Germline V CDR1 and CDR2: SGHRS, YFSETQ. This CDR3 contains 14 residues. CDR3 sequence (DNA): TGCGCCAGCAGCTCGGAGGGGCGGATCTACGAGCAGTACTTC. Encoded protein: CASSSEGRIYEQYF.

The chain couples TRBV25-1 to TRBJ2-3, with 11 bases lining up with TRBD1. V dropped 9 bases and J dropped 4; count of bases not matched to a gene: 9. This CDR3 has 15 residues. Germline V gene sequence: CDR1 MGHDK, CDR2 SYGVNS. CDR3 bases: TGTGCCAGTGGGGCCCGGGACAGGGGGGCAGATACGCAGTATTTT. It encodes CASGARDRGADTQYF.

This clone has just a few counts. The gene calls are TRBV30 and TRBJ1-2; D possibly corresponds to TRBD1 (5 bases). This CDR3 has 13 residues. Per the germline V gene, CDR1 is GTSNPN and CDR2 is SVGIG (reference sequence). V was cut by 1 base and J by 7 bases, with 13 bases left in between. The CDR3 DNA reads TGTGCCTGGAGTGCCCCCCCGACAGCTGGCTACACCTTC. Residues: CAWSAPPTAGYTF.

V is TRBV6-1 and J is TRBJ2-7; perhaps TRBD1 as D (5 bases). Deletions cut 4 bases from V and 1 base from J, with 14 bases between. Germline CDR1 and CDR2: MNHNS and SASEGT. The CDR3 totals 15 residues. The CDR3 coding sequence is TGTGCCAGCAGTGTGGCCCTTGGACATTCCTACGAGCAGTACTTC. Its protein is CASSVALGHSYEQYF.

V and J are TRBV11-1 and TRBJ2-5; a possible D gene is TRBD2 (9 bases). The CDR3 runs 18 residues. CDR1 and CDR2 (germline): SGHAT, FQDESV (reference sequence). Trimming removed 5 bases at V and 4 bases at J, with 26 bases between. CDR3: CASSTGGRAGGPRETQYF. The CDR3 bases are TGTGCCAGCAGCACAGGGGGTCGGGCGGGAGGGCCGCGAGAGACCCAGTACTTC. Supplemented by reference TRBV11-1 and TRBJ2-5, the full variable domain reads EAEVAQSPRYKITEKSQAVAFWCDPISGHATLYWYRQILGQGPELLVQFQDESVVDDSQLPKDRFSAERLKGVDSTLKIQPAELGDSAMYLCASSTGGRAGGPRETQYFGPGTRLLVL.